The clone carrying this T cell receptor (beta chain) appeared a single time. The antigen is not known. This specimen belongs to a study of PD-L1 blockade in urothelial cancer. Study as a whole: Analyses used blood from 3 weeks (second dose) and 6 weeks after treatment start. Reported median T cell count for blood samples was around 140,000.

The V and J ends lost 6 bases and 2 bases respectively, with 10 bases between them. CDR1 and CDR2 (germline): KGHSH, LQKENI. CDR3 length equals 13 residues. The table came from immunoSEQ multiplex PCR; TCRdb's copy has only in-frame clones and leaves some out. The data hold roughly 100,000 clones, with approximately 86% observed a single time. Regarding the study as a whole: For durable-benefit patients, tumor-associated blood clones expanded more at 3 weeks.

The receptor's source is a man aged 50-59 years with urothelial cancer. The specimen comprised PBMCs, sampled around atezolizumab (anti-PD-L1) treatment. This chain uses TRBV18 with TRBJ1-2; D perhaps matches TRBD1 (6 bases). CDR3 coding DNA: TGTGCCAGCTCCCACAGGGTAAACTATGGCTACACCTTC. It codes for CASSHRVNYGYTF.